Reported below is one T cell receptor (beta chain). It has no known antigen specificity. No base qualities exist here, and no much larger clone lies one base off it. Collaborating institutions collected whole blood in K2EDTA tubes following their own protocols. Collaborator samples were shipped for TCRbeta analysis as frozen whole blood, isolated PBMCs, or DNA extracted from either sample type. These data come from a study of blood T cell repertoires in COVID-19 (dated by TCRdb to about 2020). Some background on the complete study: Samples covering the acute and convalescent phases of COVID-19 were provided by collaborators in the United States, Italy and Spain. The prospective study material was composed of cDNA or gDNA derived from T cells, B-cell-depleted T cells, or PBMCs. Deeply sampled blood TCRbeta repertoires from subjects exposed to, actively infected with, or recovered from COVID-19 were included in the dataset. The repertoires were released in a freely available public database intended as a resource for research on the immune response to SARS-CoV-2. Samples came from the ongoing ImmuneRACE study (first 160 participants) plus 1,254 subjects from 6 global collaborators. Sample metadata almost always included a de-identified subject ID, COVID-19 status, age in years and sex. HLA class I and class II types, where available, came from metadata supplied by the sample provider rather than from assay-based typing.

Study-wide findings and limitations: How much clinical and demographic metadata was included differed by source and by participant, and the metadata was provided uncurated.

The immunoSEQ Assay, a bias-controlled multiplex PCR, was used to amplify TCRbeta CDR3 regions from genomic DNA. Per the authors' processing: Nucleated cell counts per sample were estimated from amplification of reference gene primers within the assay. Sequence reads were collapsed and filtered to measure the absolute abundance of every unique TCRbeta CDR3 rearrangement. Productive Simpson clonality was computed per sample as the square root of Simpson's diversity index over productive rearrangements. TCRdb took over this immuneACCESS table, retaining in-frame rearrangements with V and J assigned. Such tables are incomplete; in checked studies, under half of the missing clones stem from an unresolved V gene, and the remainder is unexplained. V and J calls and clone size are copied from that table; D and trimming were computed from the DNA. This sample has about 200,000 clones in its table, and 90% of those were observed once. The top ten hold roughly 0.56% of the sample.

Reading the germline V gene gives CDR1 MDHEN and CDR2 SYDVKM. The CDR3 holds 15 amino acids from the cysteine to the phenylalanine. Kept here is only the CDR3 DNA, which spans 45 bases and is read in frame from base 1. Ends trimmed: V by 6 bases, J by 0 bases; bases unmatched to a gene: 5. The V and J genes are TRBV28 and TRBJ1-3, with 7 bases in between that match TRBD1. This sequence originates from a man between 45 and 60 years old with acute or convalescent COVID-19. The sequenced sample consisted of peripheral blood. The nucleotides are TGTGCCAGCAGGTCCGGGACAGTCTCTGGAAACACCATATATTTT. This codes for CASRSGTVSGNTIYF. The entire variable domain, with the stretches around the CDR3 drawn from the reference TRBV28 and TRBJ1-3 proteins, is DVKVTQSSRYLVKRTGEKVFLECVQDMDHENMFWYRQDPGLGLRLIYFSYDVKMKEKGDIPEGYSVSREKKERFSLILESASTNQTSMYLCASRSGTVSGNTIYFGEGSWLTVV.